One and the same sample provided the 14 T cell receptor beta chains below, sequenced in a study of blood T cell repertoires in COVID-19. TCRdb keeps only in-frame clones here, not all; method: immunoSEQ multiplex PCR. The data hold some 140,000 clones, with under 80% observed a single time. Sequencing was done on a sample of peripheral blood. Receptors originate from a man older than 75 with acute or convalescent COVID-19.

The gene calls are TRBV7-8 and TRBJ1-5, with D possibly being TRBD1 (5 bases). The V end lost 5 bases, the J end lost 2 bases, and 13 bases lay between the germline ends. The CDR3 spans 15 residues. Germline V CDR1 and CDR2: SGHVS, FQNEAQ. This CDR3 is CASSPGWGGNQPQHF. The CDR3 bases are TGTGCCAGCAGCCCCGGATGGGGGGGCAATCAGCCCCAGCATTTT.

The chain couples TRBV5-1 to TRBJ2-7; the match to TRBD2 covers 10 bases. CDR1 is SGHRS, CDR2 YFSETQ, per germline. The CDR3 contains 19 residues. V dropped 2 bases and J dropped 5; count of bases not matched to a gene: 19. CDR3 region: CASSFRDGPLAGAEHEQYF. The CDR3 region has the DNA TGCGCCAGCAGCTTCCGGGATGGCCCGCTAGCGGGGGCCGAGCACGAGCAGTACTTC.

The V and J genes are TRBV13 and TRBJ2-2; the match to TRBD1 covers 8 bases. The germline gives CDR1 PRHDT, CDR2 FYEKMQ (reference sequence). The CDR3 is 14 residues long. V shed 4 bases and J 7 bases; nucleotides not matched to a gene: 5. The chain's CDR3 is CASSWTGFHGELFF. CDR3 DNA sequence: TGTGCCAGCAGCTGGACAGGGTTTCACGGGGAGCTGTTTTTT.

The chain employs TRBV5-1 and TRBJ1-2; a weak D match, TRBD1 (6 bases). Trimming removed 4 bases from V and 1 base from J, with 23 bases in between. The CDR3 spans 18 residues. The germline gives CDR1 SGHRS, CDR2 YFSETQ. CDR3 residues: CASSPQSGTTVYNYGYTF. The CDR3 DNA reads TGCGCCAGCAGCCCTCAATCCGGGACAACGGTGTATAACTATGGCTACACCTTC. The whole variable domain, remainder taken from reference TRBV5-1 and TRBJ1-2, is KAGVTQTPRYLIKTRGQQVTLSCSPISGHRSVSWYQQTPGQGLQFLFEYFSETQRNKGNFPGRFSGRQFSNSRSEMNVSTLELGDSALYLCASSPQSGTTVYNYGYTFGSGTRLTVV.

The chain uses TRBV2 and TRBJ1-5; D may be TRBD1 (6 bases). V shed 7 bases and J shed 6 bases, with 16 bases lying between them. The germline V gene encodes CDR1 SNHLY and CDR2 FYNNEI. CDR3 length equals 14 residues. CDR3 region: CASKQRAGVQPQHF. Written as DNA, the CDR3 is TGTGCCAGCAAGCAAAGGGCAGGGGTTCAGCCCCAGCATTTT.

V gene TRBV18 combines with J gene TRBJ2-5; TRBD1 matches 9 bases. This CDR3 spans 14 amino acids. Germline V gives CDR1 KGHSH, CDR2 LQKENI. After removal of 2 bases from V and 3 bases from J, the junction contained 1 base not matched to a gene. The CDR3 DNA reads as TGTGCCAGCTCACCAGGACAGGGGAAAGAGACCCAGTACTTC. Protein product: CASSPGQGKETQYF.

The chain uses TRBV12-3 or TRBV12-4 and TRBJ1-5; D call uncertain. The V end was cut by 5 bases, the J end by 5 bases, with 10 bases between. The CDR3 length is 13 residues. The CDR3 protein is CASSNGGDQPQHF. The CDR3 bases are TGTGCCAGCAGTAATGGAGGCGATCAGCCCCAGCATTTT.

The chain has TRBV20-1 and TRBJ1-2; no clear D gene. CDR3 size: 11 residues. Trimming took 0 bases from V and 10 from J, leaving 9 bases between them. The germline gives CDR1 DFQATT, CDR2 SNEGSKA (reference sequence). This CDR3 reads CSARDQASYTF. For the CDR3, the DNA is TGCAGTGCTAGAGATCAAGCCTCCTACACCTTC.

The rearrangement joins TRBV10-3 to TRBJ2-7; possibly TRBD1 for D (6 bases). V lost 6 bases to trimming and J lost 4 bases, with 10 bases between them. Germline V gene sequence: CDR1 ENHRY, CDR2 SYGVKD. This CDR3 spans 12 amino acids. The CDR3 bases are TGTGCCATCAGCCGCAGGGGATACGAGCAGTACTTC. Its translation: CAISRRGYEQYF.

The chain has TRBV2 and TRBJ2-1, with 8 bases lining up with TRBD2. The CDR3 extends over 15 amino acids. Germline CDR1 is SNHLY and CDR2 is FYNNEI. J was trimmed by 3 bases and V by 2 bases; bases with no gene match: 3. CDR3 bases: TGTGCCAGCAGTGAACGTCTAGCGGGCTACAATGAGCAGTTCTTC. Translated: CASSERLAGYNEQFF.

Points on this clone: Germline and junction disagree at one end, which may indicate a read error. This rearrangement joins TRBV7-9 to TRBJ2-1; 9 bases map to TRBD1. Germline V gives CDR1 SEHNR, CDR2 FQNEAQ (reference sequence). This CDR3 has 18 residues. The CDR3 DNA reads as TGTGCCAGCAGCACAGTCCCGGGACAGGGTACGGCACCCAATCAGCAGTTCTTC. Translating gives CASSTVPGQGTAPNQQFF.

This clone was seen a handful of times. This chain uses TRBV4-3 with TRBJ2-2; weak D call: TRBD1 (5 bases). The CDR3 contains 14 residues. The V end lost 2 bases, the J end lost 4 bases, and 8 bases lay between the germline ends. Germline V CDR1 and CDR2: LGHNA, YSLEER. The CDR3 bases are TGCGCCAGCAGCCAAACAGGAAGCACCGGGGAGCTGTTTTTT. Encoded protein: CASSQTGSTGELFF.

J is TRBJ2-7 and V is TRBV15; maybe TRBD1 (7 bases). CDR1 and CDR2 from the germline V gene are LNHNV and YYDKDF (reference sequence). The CDR3 length is 19 residues. Trimming cost V 1 base and J 3 bases, with 25 bases left between them. As DNA, the CDR3 is TGTGCCACCAGCAGAGGCCCCCGTGGAGGGCCAGGGGGAGGCTACGAGCAGTACTTC. This sequence encodes CATSRGPRGGPGGGYEQYF.

The chain has TRBV3-1 (or the pseudogene TRBV3-2) and TRBJ2-5; D is possibly TRBD2 (6 bases). CDR1 LGHDT and CDR2 YNNKEL come from the germline V gene (reference sequence). The germline V and J ends were trimmed by 3 bases and 4 bases, with 18 bases remaining between them. The length of the CDR3 is 16 residues. The CDR3 here is CASSHIGQRRGETQYF. DNA of the CDR3: TGTGCCAGCAGCCATATAGGCCAAAGGAGGGGAGAGACCCAGTACTTC.